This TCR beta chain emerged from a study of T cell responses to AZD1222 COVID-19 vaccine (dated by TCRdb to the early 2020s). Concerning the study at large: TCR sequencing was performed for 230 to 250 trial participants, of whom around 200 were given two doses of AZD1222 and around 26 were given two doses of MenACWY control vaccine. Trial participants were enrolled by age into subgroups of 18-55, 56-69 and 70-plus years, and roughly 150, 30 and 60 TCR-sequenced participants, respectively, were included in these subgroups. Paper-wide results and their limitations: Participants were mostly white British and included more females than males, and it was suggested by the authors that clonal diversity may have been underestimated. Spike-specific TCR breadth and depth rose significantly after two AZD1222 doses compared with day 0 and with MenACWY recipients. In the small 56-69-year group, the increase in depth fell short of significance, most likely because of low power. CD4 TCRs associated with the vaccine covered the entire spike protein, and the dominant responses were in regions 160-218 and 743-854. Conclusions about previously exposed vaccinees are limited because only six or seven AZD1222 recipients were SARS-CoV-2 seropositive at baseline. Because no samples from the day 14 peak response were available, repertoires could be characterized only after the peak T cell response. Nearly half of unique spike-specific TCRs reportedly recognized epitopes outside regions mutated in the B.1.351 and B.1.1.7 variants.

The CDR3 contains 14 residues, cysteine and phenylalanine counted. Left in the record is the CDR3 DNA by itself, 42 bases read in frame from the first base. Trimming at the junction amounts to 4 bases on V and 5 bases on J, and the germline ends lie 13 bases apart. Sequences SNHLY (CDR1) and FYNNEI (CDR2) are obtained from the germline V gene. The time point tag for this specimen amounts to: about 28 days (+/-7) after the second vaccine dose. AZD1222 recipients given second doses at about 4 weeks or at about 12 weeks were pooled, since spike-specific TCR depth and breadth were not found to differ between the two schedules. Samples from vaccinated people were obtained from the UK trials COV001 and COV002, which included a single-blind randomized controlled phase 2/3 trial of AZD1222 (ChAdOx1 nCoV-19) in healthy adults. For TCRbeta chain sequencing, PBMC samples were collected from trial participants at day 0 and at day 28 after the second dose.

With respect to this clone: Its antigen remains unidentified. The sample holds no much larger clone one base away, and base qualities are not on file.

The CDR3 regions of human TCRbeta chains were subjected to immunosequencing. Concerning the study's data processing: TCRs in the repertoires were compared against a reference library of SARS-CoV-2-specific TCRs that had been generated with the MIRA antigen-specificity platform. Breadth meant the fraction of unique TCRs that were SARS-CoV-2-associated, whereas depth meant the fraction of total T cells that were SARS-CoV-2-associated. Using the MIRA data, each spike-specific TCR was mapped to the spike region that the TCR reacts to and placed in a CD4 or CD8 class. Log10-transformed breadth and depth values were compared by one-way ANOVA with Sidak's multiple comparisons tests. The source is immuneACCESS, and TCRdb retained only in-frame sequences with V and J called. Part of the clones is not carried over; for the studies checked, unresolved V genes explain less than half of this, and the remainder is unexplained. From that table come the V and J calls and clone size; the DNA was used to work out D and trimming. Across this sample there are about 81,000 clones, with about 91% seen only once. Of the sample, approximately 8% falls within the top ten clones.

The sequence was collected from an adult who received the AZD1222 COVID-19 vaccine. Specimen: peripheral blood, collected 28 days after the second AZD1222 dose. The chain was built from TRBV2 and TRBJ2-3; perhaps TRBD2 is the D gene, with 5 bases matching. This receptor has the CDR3 CASSASLAGDTQYF. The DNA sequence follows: TGTGCCAGCAGTGCTAGTCTAGCCGGAGATACGCAGTATTTT.